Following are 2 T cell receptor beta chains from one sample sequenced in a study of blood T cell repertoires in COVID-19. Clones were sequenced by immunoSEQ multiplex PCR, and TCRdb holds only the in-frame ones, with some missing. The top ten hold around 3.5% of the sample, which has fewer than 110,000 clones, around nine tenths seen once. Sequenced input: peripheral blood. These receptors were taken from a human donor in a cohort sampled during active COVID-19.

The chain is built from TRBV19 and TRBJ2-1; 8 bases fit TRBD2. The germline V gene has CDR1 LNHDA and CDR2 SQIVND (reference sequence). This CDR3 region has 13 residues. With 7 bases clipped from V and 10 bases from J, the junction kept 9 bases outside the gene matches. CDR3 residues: CASKLASGSEQFF. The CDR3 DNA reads TGTGCCAGTAAGTTGGCTAGCGGGTCAGAGCAGTTCTTC.

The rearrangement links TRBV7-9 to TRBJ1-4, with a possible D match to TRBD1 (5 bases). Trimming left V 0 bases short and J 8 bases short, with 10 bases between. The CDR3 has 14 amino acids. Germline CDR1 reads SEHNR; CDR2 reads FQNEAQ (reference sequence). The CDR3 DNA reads TGTGCCAGCAGCTTAGCCAGGGAGGGGGAAAAACTGTTTTTT. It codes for CASSLAREGEKLFF.